The rows below give T cell receptor beta chains drawn from one sample of a study of T cells in Graves' hyperthyroidism and ophthalmopathy. MiXCR, run by TCRdb on the multiplex PCR reads, gives a single entry per CDR3 protein. Of more than 500,000 distinct CDR3 sequences listed, around 50% are singletons. Sequencing was done on a sample of peripheral blood or thyroid tissue (not recorded which). These receptors originate from an adult woman with Graves' disease, either hyperthyroidism or ophthalmopathy (not recorded which). CDR3s leave out the opening cysteine and the closing phenylalanine or tryptophan. The D gene is left open where the match is weak. The size entry is marked missing in some rows and otherwise reads once, few, many or a size class.

j_call: TRBJ2-7
d_call: -
clone_size: few
v_call: TRBV18
cdr3_aa: ASSPSSGRGYYEQY

j_call: TRBJ2-7
d_call: -
clone_size: many
v_call: TRBV6-5
cdr3_aa: ASSTSTGSAYEQY

j_call: TRBJ2-7
d_call: TRBD2
clone_size: -
v_call: TRBV7-2
cdr3_aa: ASSRSGTTYEQY

j_call: TRBJ1-2
d_call: -
clone_size: many
v_call: TRBV29-1
cdr3_aa: SVSDGSRGYT

j_call: TRBJ2-7
d_call: -
clone_size: -
v_call: TRBV7-3
cdr3_aa: AINPTGSYEQY

j_call: TRBJ1-1
d_call: TRBD1
clone_size: many
v_call: TRBV5-1
cdr3_aa: ASSPGQGLRNTEAF

j_call: TRBJ2-5
d_call: -
clone_size: many
v_call: TRBV6-6
cdr3_aa: ASSYRDQRETQY

j_call: TRBJ2-7
d_call: TRBD1
clone_size: many
v_call: TRBV4-2
cdr3_aa: ASSPNRGRFFGEQY

j_call: TRBJ1-5
d_call: -
clone_size: many
v_call: TRBV6-1
cdr3_aa: ASSANQPQH

j_call: TRBJ2-5
d_call: -
clone_size: many
v_call: TRBV29-1
cdr3_aa: SIQSQGETQY

j_call: TRBJ1-5
d_call: TRBD1
clone_size: -
v_call: TRBV2
cdr3_aa: VSSEAWQGQGDDQPQH

j_call: TRBJ1-5
d_call: -
clone_size: few
v_call: TRBV5-1
cdr3_aa: ASSRNRAGSNQPQH

j_call: TRBJ1-2
d_call: TRBD1
clone_size: -
v_call: TRBV4-1
cdr3_aa: ASSQGDHRGAGYT

j_call: TRBJ2-6
d_call: TRBD1
clone_size: -
v_call: TRBV7-9
cdr3_aa: ASSHRDRTAGANVLT

j_call: TRBJ2-7
d_call: -
clone_size: -
v_call: TRBV29-1
cdr3_aa: SARSMGGSFGEQY

j_call: TRBJ2-7
d_call: -
clone_size: -
v_call: TRBV19
cdr3_aa: ASSTSTQTYEQY

j_call: TRBJ1-2
d_call: -
clone_size: few
v_call: TRBV29-1
cdr3_aa: SPSPGEPYGYT

j_call: TRBJ1-4
d_call: -
clone_size: few
v_call: TRBV13
cdr3_aa: ASSSIRGKLF

j_call: TRBJ1-5
d_call: -
clone_size: once
v_call: TRBV29-1
cdr3_aa: SLVGREPQH

j_call: TRBJ1-1
d_call: TRBD1
clone_size: -
v_call: TRBV12-3/TRBV12-4
cdr3_aa: ASRPDGRGRNTEAF

j_call: TRBJ1-4
d_call: -
clone_size: -
v_call: TRBV20-1
cdr3_aa: SAGATNEKLF

j_call: TRBJ1-5
d_call: TRBD1
clone_size: -
v_call: TRBV7-9
cdr3_aa: ASIARGTGINQPQH

j_call: TRBJ2-3
d_call: TRBD2
clone_size: once
v_call: TRBV2
cdr3_aa: ASSGLAGYTDTQY

j_call: TRBJ2-7
d_call: -
clone_size: -
v_call: TRBV27
cdr3_aa: ASSVGTGAQDEQY

j_call: TRBJ2-5
d_call: TRBD1
clone_size: few
v_call: TRBV5-5
cdr3_aa: ASTPMGTEQETQY

j_call: TRBJ1-1
d_call: TRBD1
clone_size: -
v_call: TRBV11-2
cdr3_aa: ASSLAGGGTNEAF

j_call: TRBJ2-5
d_call: TRBD1
clone_size: -
v_call: TRBV7-9
cdr3_aa: ASSRGTGGGETQY

j_call: TRBJ1-5
d_call: -
clone_size: many
v_call: TRBV5-1
cdr3_aa: ASSLGPSNQPQH

j_call: TRBJ2-2
d_call: TRBD2
clone_size: -
v_call: TRBV15
cdr3_aa: ATEGLAGDTGELF

j_call: TRBJ1-5
d_call: -
clone_size: many
v_call: TRBV2
cdr3_aa: ASREDYQPQH

j_call: TRBJ1-4
d_call: -
clone_size: many
v_call: TRBV7-6
cdr3_aa: ASSFGVLSEKLF

j_call: TRBJ2-2
d_call: -
clone_size: -
v_call: TRBV25-1
cdr3_aa: ASSEEGRRGGELF

j_call: TRBJ2-7
d_call: -
clone_size: once
v_call: TRBV2
cdr3_aa: ASSDQGDRYEQY

j_call: TRBJ1-4
d_call: -
clone_size: -
v_call: TRBV5-1
cdr3_aa: ASSAGRAGNEKLF

j_call: TRBJ2-2
d_call: -
clone_size: many
v_call: TRBV2
cdr3_aa: ASTRLGTGELF

j_call: TRBJ1-2
d_call: TRBD1
clone_size: many
v_call: TRBV4-2
cdr3_aa: ASSPRTGGARGYT

j_call: TRBJ2-3
d_call: -
clone_size: few
v_call: TRBV14
cdr3_aa: ASSHSTDTQY

j_call: TRBJ2-7
d_call: TRBD2
clone_size: many
v_call: TRBV7-8
cdr3_aa: ASSSGIAGGAYEQY

j_call: TRBJ2-5
d_call: -
clone_size: many
v_call: TRBV7-2
cdr3_aa: ASSGTVRGTQY

j_call: TRBJ2-5
d_call: -
clone_size: -
v_call: TRBV2
cdr3_aa: ASFRGGPGETQY

j_call: TRBJ1-5
d_call: -
clone_size: many
v_call: TRBV7-2
cdr3_aa: ASSFTAQSGPQH

j_call: TRBJ2-5
d_call: TRBD2
clone_size: few
v_call: TRBV2
cdr3_aa: ASSGELAGGGETQY

j_call: TRBJ2-7
d_call: TRBD2
clone_size: many
v_call: TRBV7-2
cdr3_aa: ASSRTSGLYEQY

j_call: TRBJ2-2
d_call: -
clone_size: -
v_call: TRBV29-1
cdr3_aa: SGAGTHTGELF

j_call: TRBJ2-5
d_call: -
clone_size: -
v_call: TRBV11-2
cdr3_aa: ASSESHVTD

j_call: TRBJ2-5
d_call: -
clone_size: -
v_call: TRBV20-1
cdr3_aa: SATLRTQY

j_call: TRBJ2-1
d_call: TRBD2
clone_size: -
v_call: TRBV24-1
cdr3_aa: ATRGGPNEQF

j_call: TRBJ1-2
d_call: -
clone_size: many
v_call: TRBV20-1
cdr3_aa: SASQGGWYGYT

j_call: TRBJ2-5
d_call: TRBD2
clone_size: -
v_call: TRBV6-5
cdr3_aa: ASTHRTTSGYQETQY

j_call: TRBJ2-7
d_call: -
clone_size: -
v_call: TRBV5-1
cdr3_aa: ASSPSQRAYEQY

j_call: TRBJ2-5
d_call: -
clone_size: once
v_call: TRBV10-3
cdr3_aa: AIRGSGTQY

j_call: TRBJ1-1
d_call: -
clone_size: many
v_call: TRBV5-1
cdr3_aa: ASSLEGLNAEAF

j_call: TRBJ2-1
d_call: -
clone_size: -
v_call: TRBV24-1
cdr3_aa: ATRSEGEQF

j_call: TRBJ1-4
d_call: -
clone_size: -
v_call: TRBV7-3
cdr3_aa: ASSLGRGGEKLF

j_call: TRBJ2-7
d_call: -
clone_size: many
v_call: TRBV29-1
cdr3_aa: SVARGTSSYEQY

j_call: TRBJ2-5
d_call: TRBD2
clone_size: -
v_call: TRBV29-1
cdr3_aa: SVVFGTSGRETQY

j_call: TRBJ1-2
d_call: -
clone_size: -
v_call: TRBV7-9
cdr3_aa: ASSLGGPGANYGYT